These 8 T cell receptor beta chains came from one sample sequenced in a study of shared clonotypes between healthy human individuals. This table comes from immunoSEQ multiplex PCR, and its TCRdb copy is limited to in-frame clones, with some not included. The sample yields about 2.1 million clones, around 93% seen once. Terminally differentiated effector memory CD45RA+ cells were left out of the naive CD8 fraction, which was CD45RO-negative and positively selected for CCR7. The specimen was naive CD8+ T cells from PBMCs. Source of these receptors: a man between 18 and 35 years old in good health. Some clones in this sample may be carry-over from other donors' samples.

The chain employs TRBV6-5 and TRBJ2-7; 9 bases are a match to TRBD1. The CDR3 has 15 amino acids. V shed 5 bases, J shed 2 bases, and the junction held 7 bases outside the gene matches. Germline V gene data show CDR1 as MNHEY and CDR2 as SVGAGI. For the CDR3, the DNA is TGTGCCAGCAGTAAACACAGGGGGCGCCCCTACGAGCAGTACTTC. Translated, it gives CASSKHRGRPYEQYF.

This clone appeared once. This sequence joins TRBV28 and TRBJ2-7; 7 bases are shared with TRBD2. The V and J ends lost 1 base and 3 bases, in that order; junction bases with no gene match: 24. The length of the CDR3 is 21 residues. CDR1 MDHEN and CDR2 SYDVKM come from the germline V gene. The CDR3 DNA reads TGTGCCAGCAGTTTATACTCCCCTTTAAGCGGGACCCTGGATAGGGTCTACGAGCAGTACTTC. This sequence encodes CASSLYSPLSGTLDRVYEQYF.

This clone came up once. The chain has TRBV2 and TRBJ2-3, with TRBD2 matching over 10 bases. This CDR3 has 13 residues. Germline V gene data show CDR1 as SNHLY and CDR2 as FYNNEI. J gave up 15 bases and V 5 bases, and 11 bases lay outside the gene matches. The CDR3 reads CASSLPLAGEAYF. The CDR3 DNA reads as TGTGCCAGCAGTCTTCCGCTAGCGGGAGAGGCCTATTTT.

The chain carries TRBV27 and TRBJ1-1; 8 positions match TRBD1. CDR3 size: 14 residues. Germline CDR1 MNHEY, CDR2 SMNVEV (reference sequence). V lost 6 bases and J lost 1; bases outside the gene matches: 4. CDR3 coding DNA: TGTGCCAGCAGGACACAGGGGGGGAACACTGAAGCTTTCTTT. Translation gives CASRTQGGNTEAFF.

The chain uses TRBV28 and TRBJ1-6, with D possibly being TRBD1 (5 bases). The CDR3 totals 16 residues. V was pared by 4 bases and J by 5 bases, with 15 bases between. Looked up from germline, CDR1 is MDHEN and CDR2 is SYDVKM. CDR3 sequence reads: CASSSPRWGNNSPLHF. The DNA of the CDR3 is TGTGCCAGCAGTTCTCCCCGTTGGGGGAATAATTCACCCCTCCACTTT.

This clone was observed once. The CDR3 nucleotides are TGTGCCAGCAGAGGCAATGGCGGTTACGAGCAGTACTTC. This translates into CASRGNGGYEQYF. The chain joins TRBV27 to TRBJ2-7; D is unresolved. The V gene lost 6 bases and the J gene lost 4 bases, with 13 bases spanning the gap. The CDR3 length is 13 residues. Germline values: CDR1 MNHEY, CDR2 SMNVEV (reference sequence).

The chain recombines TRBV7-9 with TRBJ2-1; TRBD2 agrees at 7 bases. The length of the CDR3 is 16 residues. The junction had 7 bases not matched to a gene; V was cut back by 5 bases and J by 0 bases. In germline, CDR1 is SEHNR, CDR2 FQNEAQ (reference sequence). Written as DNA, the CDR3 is TGTGCCAGCAGCCCTGCGCGGGGGAGCTCCTACAATGAGCAGTTCTTC. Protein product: CASSPARGSSYNEQFF.

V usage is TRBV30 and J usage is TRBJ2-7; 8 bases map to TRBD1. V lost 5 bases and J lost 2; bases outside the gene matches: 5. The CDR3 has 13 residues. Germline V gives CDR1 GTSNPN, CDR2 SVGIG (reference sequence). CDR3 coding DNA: TGTGCCTGGGCAGGGGGCCGCCCCTACGAGCAGTACTTC. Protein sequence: CAWAGGRPYEQYF.